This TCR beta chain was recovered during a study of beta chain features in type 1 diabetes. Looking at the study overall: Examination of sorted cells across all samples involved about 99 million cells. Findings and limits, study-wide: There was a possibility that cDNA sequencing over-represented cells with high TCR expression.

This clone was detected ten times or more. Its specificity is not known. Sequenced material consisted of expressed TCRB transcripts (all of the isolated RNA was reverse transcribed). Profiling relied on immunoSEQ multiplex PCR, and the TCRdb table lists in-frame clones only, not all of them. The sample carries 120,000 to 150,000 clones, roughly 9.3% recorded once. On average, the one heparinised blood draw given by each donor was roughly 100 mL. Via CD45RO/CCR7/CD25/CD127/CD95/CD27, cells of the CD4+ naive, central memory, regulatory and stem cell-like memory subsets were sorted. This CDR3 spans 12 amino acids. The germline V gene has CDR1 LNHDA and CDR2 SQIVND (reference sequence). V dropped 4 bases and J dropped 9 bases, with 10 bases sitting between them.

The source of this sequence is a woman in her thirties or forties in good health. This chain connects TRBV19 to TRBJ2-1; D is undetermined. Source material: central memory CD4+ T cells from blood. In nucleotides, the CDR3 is TGTGCCAGTAGTACTAGATTTCGTGAGCAGTTCTTC. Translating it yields CASSTRFREQFF. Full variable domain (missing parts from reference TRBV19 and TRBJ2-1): DGGITQSPKYLFRKEGQNVTLSCEQNLNHDAMYWYRQDPGQGLRLIYYSQIVNDFQKGDIAEGYSVSREKKESFPLTVTSAQKNPTAFYLCASSTRFREQFFGPGTRLTVL.